This entry features one T cell receptor beta chain sequence. The record originates from a study of blood T cell repertoires in COVID-19. Repertoires were generated with immunoSEQ multiplex PCR, while TCRdb's copy carries only in-frame clones and drops some. This table holds 85,000 to 130,000 clones, under 90% found once. Germline CDR1 is SGHRS and CDR2 is YFSETQ. The CDR3 consists of 14 residues. Between the trimmed V and J ends, which lost 1 base and 6 bases, there was a span of 11 bases. The TCR was taken from a woman aged 60-75 years with acute or convalescent COVID-19. Source material: peripheral blood. The V and J genes are TRBV5-1 and TRBJ2-1; TRBD1 is a possible D gene (5 bases). The CDR3 sequence: CASSLTGHLNEQFF. In nucleotides, the CDR3 is TGCGCCAGCAGCTTGACCGGACATCTCAATGAGCAGTTCTTC.